Presented here are 17 T cell receptor beta chains from one specimen sequenced in a study of CD8 T cells in Susac syndrome. An input of 0.5 to 1 ug of RNA was subjected to reverse transcription using random hexamers. MiXCR was run by TCRdb on the immunoSEQ multiplex PCR reads, yielding one entry per CDR3 protein. The data hold hundreds of thousands of distinct CDR3 sequences, with 90% to 95% observed a single time. The sample was CD4+ T cells from PBMCs. The source of these receptors is a human donor with multiple sclerosis.

V usage is TRBV12-3 or TRBV12-4 and J usage is TRBJ1-1; 8 nucleotides line up with TRBD1. V trimming: 5 bases; J trimming: 3 bases; junction bases outside the gene matches: 8. This CDR3 contains 15 residues. The CDR3 region is CASSPSDRAYTEAFF. The CDR3 nucleotides are TGTGCCAGCAGTCCCTCGGACAGGGCCTACACTGAAGCTTTCTTT.

This clonotype showed up just a few times. This chain links TRBV4-1 with TRBJ2-7, with 10 nucleotides matching TRBD1. The V and J ends lost 3 bases and 6 bases, in that order; junction bases with no gene match: 5. Looked up from germline, CDR1 is MGHRA and CDR2 is YSYEKL. CDR3 length equals 14 residues. CDR3 protein: CASSHRDRGGEQYF. The CDR3 bases are TGCGCCAGCAGCCACCGGGACAGGGGAGGCGAGCAGTACTTC.

This chain uses TRBV6-1 with TRBJ1-2; TRBD1 agrees at 9 bases. Germline CDR1 is MNHNS and CDR2 is SASEGT. V was pared by 6 bases and J by 8 bases, with 4 bases of the junction left unmatched. The CDR3 spans 12 residues. This CDR3 is CASREDRGGYTF. As DNA, the CDR3 is TGTGCCAGCAGGGAGGACAGGGGAGGCTACACCTTC.

The rearrangement joins TRBV27 to TRBJ2-5; the D gene is possibly TRBD1 (5 bases). The CDR3 length is 16 residues. Deletions cut 0 bases from V and 5 bases from J, with 16 bases between. CDR1 is MNHEY, CDR2 SMNVEV, per germline (reference sequence). Here the CDR3 DNA reads TGTGCCAGCAGTTTATCGAAACAAGGGGTGCGGGAGACCCAGTACTTC. The encoded protein is CASSLSKQGVRETQYF.

V gene TRBV10-3 combines with J gene TRBJ1-5; 7 nucleotides align to TRBD1. Germline V gene sequence: CDR1 ENHRY, CDR2 SYGVKD. Trimming took 11 bases from V and 3 from J; bases not matched to a gene: 4. The CDR3 loop spans 12 amino acids. CDR3 coding DNA: TGTGCCGCGGGGACAGACAATCAGCCCCAGCATTTT. The encoded protein is CAAGTDNQPQHF.

This chain links TRBV2 with TRBJ2-5; D not resolved. V shed 4 bases and J shed 5 bases, with 11 bases lying between them. The CDR3 runs to 13 residues. Germline V CDR1 and CDR2: SNHLY, FYNNEI. CDR3 sequence (DNA): TGTGCCAGCAGTGTAATAGGAGTGGAGACCCAGTACTTC. Its protein product is CASSVIGVETQYF.

The chain has TRBV4-1 and TRBJ2-3; D gene uncertain. The germline V gene encodes CDR1 MGHRA and CDR2 YSYEKL. The CDR3 is 13 residues long. V gave up 7 bases and J gave up 4 bases, with 12 bases separating them. The DNA for the CDR3 is TGCGCCAGCACCGCGGCCACCTCAGATACGCAGTATTTT. Protein sequence: CASTAATSDTQYF.

The chain recombines TRBV7-9 with TRBJ2-1; 9 bases are a match to TRBD2. This CDR3 has 17 residues. Germline CDR1 SEHNR, CDR2 FQNEAQ (reference sequence). V dropped 4 bases and J dropped 4; count of bases not matched to a gene: 11. DNA for the CDR3: TGTGCCAGCAGCTCGCCGCACCTTAGCGGGGGATACAATGAGCAGTTCTTC. Residues: CASSSPHLSGGYNEQFF.

This clonotype was seen a single time. This rearrangement joins TRBV29-1 to TRBJ1-2, with a weak D call TRBD1 (6 bases). There are 10 residues in the CDR3. Trimming removed 7 bases from V and 8 bases from J, with 11 bases in between. Germline CDR1 reads SQVTM; CDR2 reads ANQGSEA. This CDR3 is CSGGGNGYTF. As DNA, the CDR3 is TGCAGCGGAGGGGGGAACGGCTACACCTTC.

The V call is TRBV19, the J call TRBJ1-6; a possible D gene is TRBD1 (5 bases). The CDR3 is made up of 15 amino acids. V lost 6 bases, J lost 7 bases, and 16 bases lay in between. Germline-derived CDR1 and CDR2 are LNHDA and SQIVND (reference sequence). Here the CDR3 reads CASSRSGHGNSPLHF. CDR3 coding DNA: TGTGCCAGTAGCAGGTCCGGACATGGGAATTCACCCCTCCACTTT.

This clonotype was counted once. The V gene is TRBV20-1, the J gene TRBJ2-3; D tentatively reads TRBD1 or TRBD2 (6 bases each). Trimming removed 6 bases at V and 0 bases at J, with 13 bases between. In germline, CDR1 is DFQATT, CDR2 SNEGSKA (reference sequence). There are 14 residues in the CDR3. The CDR3 DNA follows: TGCAGTGCGAGGGGGGCGACTAGCACAGATACGCAGTATTTT. This translates into CSARGATSTDTQYF.

The chain carries TRBV2 and TRBJ1-2; no definite D call. The CDR3 sequence is 13 residues long. The ends were cut back, 7 bases at V and 3 bases at J, with 12 bases in the middle. CDR1 and CDR2 (germline): SNHLY, FYNNEI. The CDR3 coding sequence is TGTGCCAGCACCGCGGGCCGGGACTATGGCTACACCTTC. Translation: CASTAGRDYGYTF.

This sequence joins TRBV20-1 and TRBJ2-3; 11 bases line up with TRBD2. CDR3 size: 19 residues. The J segment lost 4 bases and the V segment lost 6 bases, leaving 21 bases of the junction unmatched. The germline V gene encodes CDR1 DFQATT and CDR2 SNEGSKA (reference sequence). The CDR3: CSAQTSYSGRASGPDTQYF. The CDR3 DNA reads TGCAGTGCCCAAACCTCTTATAGCGGGAGGGCCTCGGGTCCAGATACGCAGTATTTT.

The CDR3 sequence is CASSPVRGTGGRNEQFF. CDR3 DNA sequence: TGTGCCAGCAGCCCAGTGAGAGGGACAGGGGGCAGAAATGAGCAGTTCTTC. V is TRBV11-2 and J is TRBJ2-1, with TRBD1 matching over 12 bases. Looked up from germline, CDR1 is SGHAT and CDR2 is FQNNGV. This CDR3 comprises 17 residues. Losses at the gene ends were 5 bases for V and 7 bases for J; bases not matched to a gene: 12. The full variable domain, completed using reference TRBV11-2 and TRBJ2-1, is EAGVAQSPRYKIIEKRQSVAFWCNPISGHATLYWYQQILGQGPKLLIQFQNNGVVDDSQLPKDRFSAERLKGVDSTLKIQPAKLEDSAVYLCASSPVRGTGGRNEQFFGPGTRLTVL.

This clonotype was observed a single time. This chain uses TRBV27 with TRBJ1-2, with TRBD1 identical over 7 bases. With 8 bases clipped from V and 6 bases from J, the junction kept 9 bases outside the gene matches. Germline values: CDR1 MNHEY, CDR2 SMNVEV (reference sequence). CDR3 size: 13 residues. The DNA for the CDR3 is TGTGCCAGCCGCCTCAGGGGGGACCATGGCTACACCTTC. It yields the protein CASRLRGDHGYTF.

CDR3 nucleotide sequence: TGCGCCAGCAGCTTGACAGGCGCTTTGACTGAAGCTTTCTTT. This codes for CASSLTGALTEAFF. The chain combines TRBV5-1 with TRBJ1-1, with a weak D call TRBD1 (5 bases). Germline V gene lookup returns CDR1 SGHRS and CDR2 YFSETQ. This CDR3 region has 14 residues. V gave up 1 base and J gave up 5 bases, with 12 bases separating them.

The chain has TRBV27 and TRBJ2-5, with 13 bases fitting TRBD2. J lost 5 bases, V lost 4 bases, and 13 bases had no gene match. Germline V gene lookup returns CDR1 MNHEY and CDR2 SMNVEV (reference sequence). The CDR3 is 18 amino acids. The CDR3 loop is CASSSGLAGLFLGETQYF. The CDR3 DNA reads TGTGCCAGCAGTTCGGGACTAGCGGGGCTCTTCCTGGGGGAGACCCAGTACTTC.